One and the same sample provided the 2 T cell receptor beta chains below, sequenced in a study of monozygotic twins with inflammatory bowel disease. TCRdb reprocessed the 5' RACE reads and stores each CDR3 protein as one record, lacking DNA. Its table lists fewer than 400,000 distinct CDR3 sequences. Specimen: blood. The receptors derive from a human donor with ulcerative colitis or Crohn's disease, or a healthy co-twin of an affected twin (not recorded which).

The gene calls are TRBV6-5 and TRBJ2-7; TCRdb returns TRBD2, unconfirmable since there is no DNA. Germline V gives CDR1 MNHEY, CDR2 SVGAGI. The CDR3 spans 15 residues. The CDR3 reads CASSYSIPTSGEQYF.

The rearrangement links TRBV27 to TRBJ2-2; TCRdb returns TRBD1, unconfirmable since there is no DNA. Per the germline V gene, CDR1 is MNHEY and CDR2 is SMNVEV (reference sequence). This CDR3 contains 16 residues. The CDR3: CASSSTGMKNTGELFF.